Below are 5 T cell receptor beta chains sequenced from a single sample in a study of blood T cell repertoires in COVID-19. The assay was immunoSEQ multiplex PCR, and TCRdb's table has in-frame clones only and misses some. The sample contains around 210,000 clones, roughly 80% of which appear only once. The sequenced material came from peripheral blood. All receptors come from a woman of 80 years or more with COVID-19, enrolled during active disease.

The gene calls are TRBV2 and TRBJ1-6, with 11 bases identical to TRBD1. The V gene's germline CDR1 is SNHLY and CDR2 FYNNEI. Losses at the gene ends were 8 bases for V and 7 bases for J; bases not matched to a gene: 1. CDR3 length: 13 amino acids. The CDR3 protein is CASRTGGNSPLHF. The CDR3 DNA sequence: TGTGCCAGCCGGACAGGGGGCAATTCACCCCTCCACTTT.

Written as DNA, the CDR3 is TGTGCCAGCGCCCGAGGAGGAGGAAACACCATATATTTT. It translates to CASARGGGNTIYF. The chain employs TRBV7-8 and TRBJ1-3; D is unresolved. The germline V gene encodes CDR1 SGHVS and CDR2 FQNEAQ. This CDR3 is built from 13 residues. V was pared by 8 bases and J by 4 bases, with 12 bases between.

This chain uses TRBV5-1 with TRBJ1-4; 7 nucleotides align to TRBD1. The J segment lost 4 bases and the V segment lost 4 bases, leaving 7 bases of the junction unmatched. Germline V gives CDR1 SGHRS, CDR2 YFSETQ. The length of the CDR3 is 15 residues. The CDR3 reads CASSTRQGVNEKLFF. The CDR3 coding sequence is TGCGCCAGCAGCACAAGACAGGGAGTTAATGAAAAACTGTTTTTT. Full variable domain (outside the CDR3, taken from reference TRBV5-1 and TRBJ1-4): KAGVTQTPRYLIKTRGQQVTLSCSPISGHRSVSWYQQTPGQGLQFLFEYFSETQRNKGNFPGRFSGRQFSNSRSEMNVSTLELGDSALYLCASSTRQGVNEKLFFGSGTQLSVL.

The V gene is TRBV7-2, the J gene TRBJ1-1; 7 nucleotides match TRBD1. In germline, CDR1 is SGHTA, CDR2 FQGNSA. Losses at the gene ends were 5 bases for V and 4 bases for J; bases not matched to a gene: 4. This CDR3 contains 13 residues. Here the CDR3 reads CASSLTGATEAFF. The CDR3 region has the DNA TGTGCCAGCAGCCTTACAGGGGCCACTGAAGCTTTCTTT.

V usage is TRBV20-1 and J usage is TRBJ1-1, with D tentatively TRBD1 (5 bases). Trimming removed 3 bases at V and 0 bases at J, with 8 bases between. There are 13 residues in the CDR3. Looked up from germline, CDR1 is DFQATT and CDR2 is SNEGSKA (reference sequence). CDR3 sequence: CSASKGVNTEAFF. CDR3 sequence (DNA): TGCAGTGCTAGTAAAGGGGTGAACACTGAAGCTTTCTTT.